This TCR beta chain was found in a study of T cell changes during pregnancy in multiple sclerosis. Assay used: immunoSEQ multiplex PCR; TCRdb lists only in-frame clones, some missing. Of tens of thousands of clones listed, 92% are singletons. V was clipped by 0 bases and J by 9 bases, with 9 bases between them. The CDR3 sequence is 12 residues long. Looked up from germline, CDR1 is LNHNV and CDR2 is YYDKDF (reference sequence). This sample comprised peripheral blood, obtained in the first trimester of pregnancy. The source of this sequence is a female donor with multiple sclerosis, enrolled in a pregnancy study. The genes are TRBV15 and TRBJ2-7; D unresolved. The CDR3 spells CATSRDRDSQYF. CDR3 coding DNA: TGTGCCACCAGCAGAGATCGTGACTCGCAGTACTTC.